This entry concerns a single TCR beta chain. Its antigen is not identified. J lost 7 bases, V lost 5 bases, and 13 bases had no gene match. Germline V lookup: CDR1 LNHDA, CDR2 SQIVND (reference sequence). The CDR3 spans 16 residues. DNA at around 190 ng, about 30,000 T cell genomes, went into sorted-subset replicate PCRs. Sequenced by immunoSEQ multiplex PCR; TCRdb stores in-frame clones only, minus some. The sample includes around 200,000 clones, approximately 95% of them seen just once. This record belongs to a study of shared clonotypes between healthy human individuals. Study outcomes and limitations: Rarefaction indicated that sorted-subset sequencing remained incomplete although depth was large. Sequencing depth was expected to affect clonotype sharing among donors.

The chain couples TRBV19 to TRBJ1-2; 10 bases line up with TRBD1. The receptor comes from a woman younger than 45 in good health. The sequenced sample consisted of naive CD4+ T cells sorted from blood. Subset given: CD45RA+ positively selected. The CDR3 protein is CASSDDRGRPQGGYTF. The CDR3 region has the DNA TGTGCCAGTAGTGATGACAGGGGGCGGCCCCAGGGTGGCTACACCTTC.